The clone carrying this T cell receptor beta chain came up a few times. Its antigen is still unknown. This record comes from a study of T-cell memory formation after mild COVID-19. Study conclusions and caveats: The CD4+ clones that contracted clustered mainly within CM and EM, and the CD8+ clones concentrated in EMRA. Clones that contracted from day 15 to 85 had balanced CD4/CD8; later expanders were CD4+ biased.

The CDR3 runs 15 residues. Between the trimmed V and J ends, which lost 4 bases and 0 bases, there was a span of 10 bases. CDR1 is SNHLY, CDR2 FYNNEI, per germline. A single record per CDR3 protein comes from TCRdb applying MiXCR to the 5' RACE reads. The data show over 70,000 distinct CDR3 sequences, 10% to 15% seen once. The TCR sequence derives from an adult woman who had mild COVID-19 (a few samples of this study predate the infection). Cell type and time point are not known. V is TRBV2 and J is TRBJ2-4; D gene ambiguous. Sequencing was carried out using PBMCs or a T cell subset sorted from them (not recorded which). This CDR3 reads CASSVRSEAKNIQYF. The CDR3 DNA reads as TGTGCCAGCAGTGTTCGGTCTGAAGCCAAAAACATTCAGTACTTC.